This T cell receptor beta chain emerged from a study of cytomegalovirus exposure and HLA in healthy donors. In the PCR, 60 Vbeta and 13 Jbeta primers were used. The data were produced by immunoSEQ multiplex PCR, yet TCRdb's version contains in-frame clones alone and is incomplete. This table has some 110,000 clones, roughly 73% appearing once. Deletions cut 4 bases from V and 3 bases from J, with 12 bases between. CDR1 is SEHNR, CDR2 FQNEAQ, per germline (reference sequence). CDR3 length: 14 residues. Source material: PBMCs. This chain connects TRBV7-9 to TRBJ1-2, with D tentatively TRBD1 (6 bases). The receptor comes from a woman aged 25 to 39 in good health and CMV-seronegative. The CDR3: CASSSDSVYYGYTF. The CDR3 DNA reads as TGTGCCAGCAGCTCGGACAGCGTTTACTATGGCTACACCTTC.